These 4 T cell receptor beta chains were all obtained from the same sample, sequenced in a study of cytomegalovirus exposure and HLA in healthy donors. A multiplex PCR was run with 60 Vbeta primers and 13 Jbeta primers. The assay was immunoSEQ multiplex PCR, and TCRdb's table has in-frame clones only and misses some. The data show about 130,000 clones, roughly 83% seen once. Material: PBMCs. These receptors came from a man aged 40-49 years in good health and CMV-seronegative.

With regard to this clone: This same CDR3 is encoded by further DNA sequences in the sample. The CDR3 DNA is TGTGCCAGCAGCATACAGGGCTACGAGCAGTACTTC. Protein: CASSIQGYEQYF. The J gene is TRBJ2-7, the V gene TRBV7-9; D might be TRBD1 (6 bases). The CDR3 is 12 residues long. V lost 5 bases and J 3 bases, leaving 8 bases between the germline ends. Germline V gives CDR1 SEHNR, CDR2 FQNEAQ (reference sequence).

The chain uses TRBV2 and TRBJ1-2; 8 bases are shared with TRBD1. Germline CDR1 and CDR2: SNHLY and FYNNEI. V gave up 7 bases and J gave up 4 bases; unmatched junction bases: 5. The CDR3 consists of 13 residues. For the CDR3, the DNA is TGTGCCAGCACCCAGGGGGCGACCTATGGCTACACCTTC. Amino acids: CASTQGATYGYTF.

This clone has just a few counts. J is TRBJ2-3 and V is TRBV4-1, with 10 bases aligning to TRBD2. The CDR3 is 16 amino acids. Germline V gene sequence: CDR1 MGHRA, CDR2 YSYEKL. J lost 2 bases, V lost 4 bases, and 6 bases had no gene match. CDR3 protein: CASSPTSGRLTDTQYF. The CDR3 DNA reads as TGCGCCAGCAGCCCGACTAGCGGGCGGCTCACAGATACGCAGTATTTT.

A note on this clone: The junction departs from germline at one end; a sequencing error may be responsible. For the CDR3, the DNA is TGTGCCAGCAGTGAAGTCAGGGTGGAAGGCTGCACCTTC. It encodes CASSEVRVEGCTF. The chain recombines TRBV2 with TRBJ1-2, with a possible D match to TRBD1 (5 bases). The CDR3 is 13 residues long. Germline V gene lookup returns CDR1 SNHLY and CDR2 FYNNEI. Full variable domain (missing parts from reference TRBV2 and TRBJ1-2): EPEVTQTPSHQVTQMGQEVILRCVPISNHLYFYWYRQILGQKVEFLVSFYNNEISEKSEIFDDQFSVERPDGSNFTLKIRSTKLEDSAMYFCASSEVRVEGCTFGSGTRLTVV.